This T cell receptor (beta chain) was recorded in a study of blood T cell repertoires in COVID-19. In the study overall: Whether acute or convalescent, the COVID-19 samples came from the United States, Italy and Spain. From T cells, B-cell-depleted T cells, or PBMCs came the material, which was cDNA or gDNA.

Looked up from germline, CDR1 is MNHEY and CDR2 is SVGAGI. Trimming at V came to 2 bases and at J to 0 bases, leaving 3 bases not matched to a gene. CDR3 length: 16 residues. In the original analysis: Reference gene primer amplification gave nucleated cell count estimates. Profiled with immunoSEQ multiplex PCR; TCRdb holds only in-frame clones, not every one. The V and J calls and the clone size are those of that table, but D and trimming were determined from the DNA. The sample gives around 180,000 clones, under 80% of which show up once; 2.5% to 3% is in the top ten. Material for sequencing was peripheral blood. This clonotype was sampled from an elderly woman with acute or convalescent COVID-19. V is TRBV6-5 and J is TRBJ1-4, with 7 nucleotides matching TRBD1. This CDR3 reads CASSYRTGTTNEKLFF. In nucleotides, the CDR3 is TGTGCCAGCAGTTACCGGACAGGAACAACTAATGAAAAACTGTTTTTT.